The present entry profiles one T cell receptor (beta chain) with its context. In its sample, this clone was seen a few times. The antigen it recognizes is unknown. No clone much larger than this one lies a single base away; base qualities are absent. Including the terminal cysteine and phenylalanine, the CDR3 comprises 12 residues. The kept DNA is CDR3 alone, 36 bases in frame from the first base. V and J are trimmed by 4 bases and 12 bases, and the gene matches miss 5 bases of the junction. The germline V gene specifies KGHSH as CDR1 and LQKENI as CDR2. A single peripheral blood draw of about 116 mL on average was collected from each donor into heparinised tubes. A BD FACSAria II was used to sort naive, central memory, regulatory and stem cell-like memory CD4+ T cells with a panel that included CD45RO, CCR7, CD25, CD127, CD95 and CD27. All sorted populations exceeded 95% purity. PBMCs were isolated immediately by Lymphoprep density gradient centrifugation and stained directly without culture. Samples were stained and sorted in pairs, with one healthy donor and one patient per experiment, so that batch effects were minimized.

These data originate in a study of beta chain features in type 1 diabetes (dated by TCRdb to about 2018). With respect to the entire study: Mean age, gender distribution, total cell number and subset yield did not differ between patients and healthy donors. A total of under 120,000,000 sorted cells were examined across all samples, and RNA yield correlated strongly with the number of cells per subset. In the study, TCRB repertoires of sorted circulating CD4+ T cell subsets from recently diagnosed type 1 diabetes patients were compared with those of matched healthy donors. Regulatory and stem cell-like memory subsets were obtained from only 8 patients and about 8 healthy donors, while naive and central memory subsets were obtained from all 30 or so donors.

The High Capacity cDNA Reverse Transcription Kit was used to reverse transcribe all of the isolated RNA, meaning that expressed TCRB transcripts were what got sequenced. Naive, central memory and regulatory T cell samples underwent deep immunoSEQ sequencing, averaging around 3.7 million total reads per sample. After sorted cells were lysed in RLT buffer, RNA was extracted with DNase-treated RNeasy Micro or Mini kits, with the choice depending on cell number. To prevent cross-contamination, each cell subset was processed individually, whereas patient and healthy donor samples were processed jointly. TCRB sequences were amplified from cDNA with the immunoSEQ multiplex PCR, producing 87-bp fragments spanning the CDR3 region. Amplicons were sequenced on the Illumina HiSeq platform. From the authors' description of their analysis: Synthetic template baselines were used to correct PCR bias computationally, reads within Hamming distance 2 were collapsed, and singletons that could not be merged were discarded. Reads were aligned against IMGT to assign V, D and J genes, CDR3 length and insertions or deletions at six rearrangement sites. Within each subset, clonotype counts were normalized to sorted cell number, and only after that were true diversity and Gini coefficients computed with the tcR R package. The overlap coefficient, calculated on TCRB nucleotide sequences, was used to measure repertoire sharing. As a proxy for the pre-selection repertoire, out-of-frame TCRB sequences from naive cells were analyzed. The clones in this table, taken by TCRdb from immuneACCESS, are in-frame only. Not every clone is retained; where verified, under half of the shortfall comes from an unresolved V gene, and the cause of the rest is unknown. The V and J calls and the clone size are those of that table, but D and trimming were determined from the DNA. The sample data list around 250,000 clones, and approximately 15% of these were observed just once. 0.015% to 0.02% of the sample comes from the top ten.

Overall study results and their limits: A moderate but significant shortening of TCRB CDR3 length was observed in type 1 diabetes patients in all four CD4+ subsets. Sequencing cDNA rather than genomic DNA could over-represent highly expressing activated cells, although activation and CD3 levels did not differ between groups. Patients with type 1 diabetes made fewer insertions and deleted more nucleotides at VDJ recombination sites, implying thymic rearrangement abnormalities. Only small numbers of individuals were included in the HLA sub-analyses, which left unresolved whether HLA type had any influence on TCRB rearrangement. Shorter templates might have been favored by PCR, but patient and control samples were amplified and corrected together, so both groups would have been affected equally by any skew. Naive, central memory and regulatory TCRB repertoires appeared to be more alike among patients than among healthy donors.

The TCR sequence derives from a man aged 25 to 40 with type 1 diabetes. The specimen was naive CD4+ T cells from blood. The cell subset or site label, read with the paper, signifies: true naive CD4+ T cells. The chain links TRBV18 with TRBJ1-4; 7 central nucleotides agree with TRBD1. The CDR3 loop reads CASSRDRAELFF. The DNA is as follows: TGTGCCAGCTCACGAGACAGGGCTGAACTGTTTTTT.